The clone carrying this TCR beta chain has a handful of counts. Authors' data handling: Amplification of reference gene primers was used by the study to estimate nucleated cell counts. Assay used: immunoSEQ multiplex PCR; TCRdb lists only in-frame clones, some missing. V and J calls and clone size are those listed in that table; D and trimming were worked out from the DNA. The sample comprises over 100,000 clones, around 86% of which are singletons, and 10% to 12% rests with the top ten. Seattle-derived patients entered the study during active infection and were followed longitudinally. These data come from a study of blood T cell repertoires in COVID-19. As for the study in general: Specimens from acute and convalescent COVID-19 originated in the United States, Italy and Spain. PBMCs, B-cell-depleted T cells, or T cells provided the cDNA or gDNA that made up the material.

Germline CDR1 reads SGHTA; CDR2 reads FQGNSA. The CDR3 runs to 17 residues. V lost 0 bases to trimming and J lost 1 base; unmatched junction nucleotides: 5. The sample taken for sequencing was peripheral blood. The chain links TRBV7-2 to TRBJ2-3; 9 nucleotides match TRBD2. This TCR was sampled from a woman in her 70s with COVID-19, enrolled during active disease. Written as DNA, the CDR3 is TGTGCCAGCAGCTTAGCGTCCGGCGGGGGGGGCACAGATACGCAGTATTTT. It codes for CASSLASGGGGTDTQYF.